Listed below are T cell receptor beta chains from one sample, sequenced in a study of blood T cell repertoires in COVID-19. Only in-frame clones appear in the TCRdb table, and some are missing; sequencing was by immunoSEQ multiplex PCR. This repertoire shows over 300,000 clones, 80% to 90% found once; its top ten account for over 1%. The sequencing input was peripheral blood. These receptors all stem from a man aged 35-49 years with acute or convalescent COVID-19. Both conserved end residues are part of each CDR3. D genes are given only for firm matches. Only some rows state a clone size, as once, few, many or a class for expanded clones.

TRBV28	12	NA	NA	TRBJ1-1	CASTTQNTEAFF	TGTGCCAGCACGACACAGAACACTGAAGCTTTCTTT
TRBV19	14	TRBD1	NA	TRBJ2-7	CASSGQGSPYEQYF	TGTGCCAGTAGTGGACAGGGTAGTCCCTACGAGCAGTACTTC
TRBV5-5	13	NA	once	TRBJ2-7	CASSGPITYEQYF	TGTGCCAGCAGCGGGCCGATTACCTACGAGCAGTACTTC
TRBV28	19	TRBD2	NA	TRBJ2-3	CASSSTSGTIFGYTDTQYF	TGTGCCAGCAGTTCGACTAGCGGGACTATCTTCGGCTACACAGATACGCAGTATTTT
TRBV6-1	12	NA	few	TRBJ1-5	CASSEWGRSQHF	TGTGCCAGCAGTGAATGGGGGCGGTCCCAGCATTTT
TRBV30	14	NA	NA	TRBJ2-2	CAWSGTTDTGELFF	TGTGCCTGGAGTGGGACTACTGACACCGGGGAGCTGTTTTTT
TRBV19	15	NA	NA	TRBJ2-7	CASSMEGGFSYEQYF	TGTGCCAGTAGTATGGAGGGGGGGTTCTCCTACGAGCAGTACTTC
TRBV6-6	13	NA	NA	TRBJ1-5	CASSYSMLAVWHF	TGTGCCAGCAGTTACTCGATGTTGGCCGTCTGGCATTTT
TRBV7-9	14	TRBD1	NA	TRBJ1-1	CASSLGQGNTEAFF	TGTGCCAGCAGCTTGGGACAGGGGAACACTGAAGCTTTCTTT
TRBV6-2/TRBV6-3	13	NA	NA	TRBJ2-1	CASSRLDRGEQFF	TGTGCCAGCAGTCGACTAGACCGGGGTGAGCAGTTCTTC
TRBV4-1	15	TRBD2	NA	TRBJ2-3	CASSEEGLPVDTQYF	TGCGCCAGCAGCGAAGAGGGACTACCCGTAGATACGCAGTATTTT
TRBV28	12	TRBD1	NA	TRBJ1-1	CASQIRTGWAFF	TGTGCCAGCCAAATTCGGACAGGGTGGGCTTTCTTT
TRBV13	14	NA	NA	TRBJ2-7	CASSLGASTYEQYF	TGTGCCAGCAGCTTAGGCGCGTCAACCTACGAGCAGTACTTC
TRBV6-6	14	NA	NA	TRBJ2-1	CATTWVSGYNEQFF	TGTGCCACCACCTGGGTAAGCGGATACAATGAGCAGTTCTTC
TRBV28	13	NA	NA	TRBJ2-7	CATTGTPAYEQYF	TGTGCCACCACCGGGACACCTGCCTACGAGCAGTACTTC
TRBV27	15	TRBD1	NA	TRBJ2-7	CASSRQQGAEHEQYF	TGTGCCAGCAGTAGACAACAGGGGGCGGAGCACGAGCAGTACTTC
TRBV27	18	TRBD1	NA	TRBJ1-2	CASSFGGRRQGPNYGYTF	TGTGCCAGCAGTTTTGGTGGCAGGAGACAGGGGCCAAACTATGGCTACACCTTC
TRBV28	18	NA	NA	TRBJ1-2	CASSLLSASSGGKGGYTF	TGTGCCAGCAGTTTATTGTCGGCCTCATCCGGTGGGAAGGGGGGCTACACCTTC